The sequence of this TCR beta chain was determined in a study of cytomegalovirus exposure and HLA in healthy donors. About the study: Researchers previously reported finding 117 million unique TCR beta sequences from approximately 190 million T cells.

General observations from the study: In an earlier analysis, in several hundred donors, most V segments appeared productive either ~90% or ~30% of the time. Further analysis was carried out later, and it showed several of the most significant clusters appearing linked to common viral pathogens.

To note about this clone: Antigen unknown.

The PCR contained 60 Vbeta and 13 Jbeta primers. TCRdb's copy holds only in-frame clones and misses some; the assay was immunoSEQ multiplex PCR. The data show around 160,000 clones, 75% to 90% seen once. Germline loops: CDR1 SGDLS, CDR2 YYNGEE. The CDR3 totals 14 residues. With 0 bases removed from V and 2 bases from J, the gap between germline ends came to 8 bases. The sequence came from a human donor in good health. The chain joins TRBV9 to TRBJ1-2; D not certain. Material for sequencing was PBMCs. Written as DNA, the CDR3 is TGTGCCAGCAGCGTAGGCCAGAAAAACTATGGCTACACCTTC. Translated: CASSVGQKNYGYTF. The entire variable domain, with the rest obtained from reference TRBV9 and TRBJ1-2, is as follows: DSGVTQTPKHLITATGQRVTLRCSPRSGDLSVYWYQQSLDQGLQFLIQYYNGEERAKGNILERFSAQQFPDLHSELNLSSLELGDSALYFCASSVGQKNYGYTFGSGTRLTVV.